This T cell receptor beta chain came from a study of graft-versus-host responses after intestinal transplantation. Study overall: Multivisceral, liver-intestinal, or isolated intestinal transplants were given to recipients. Anti-thymocyte globulin induction preceded two to four years of tacrolimus and steroid maintenance in all recipients.

Notes on this clone: The antigen remains unidentified.

This CDR3 is 13 amino acids long. Per germline, CDR1 MNHNS and CDR2 SASEGT. Trimming left V 7 bases short and J 7 bases short, with 14 bases between. TCRdb's table, derived via immunoSEQ multiplex PCR, lists solely in-frame clones and lacks some. Of approximately 99,000 clones listed, 91% are singletons. The chain employs TRBV6-1 and TRBJ1-5; D may be TRBD1 (6 bases). Here the sequenced sample was unstimulated CD4+ T cells sorted from spleen or lymph node cells, taken before transplant. The TCR was taken from a human donor who was the organ donor for an intestinal transplant. The CDR3 DNA sequence: TGTGCCAGCAAACAAAACAGGGACCAGCCCCAGCATTTT. Residues: CASKQNRDQPQHF.